These T cell receptor beta chains were read from a single sample in a study of T cell responses to AZD1222 COVID-19 vaccine. TCRdb's copy holds only in-frame clones and misses some; the assay was immunoSEQ multiplex PCR. The sample has fewer than 120,000 clones, roughly 89% seen once. The sample consisted of peripheral blood, taken 28 days after the second AZD1222 dose. The receptors stem from an adult who received the AZD1222 COVID-19 vaccine. Each CDR3 is given with its conserved first and last residue. The D gene is left open where the match is weak. Only part of the rows carry a size: once, few, many, or a class if the clone is expanded.

clone_size	d_call	v_call	j_call	cdr3_aa	cdr3_nt
NA	TRBD2	TRBV3-1/TRBV3-2	TRBJ2-5	CASSISPLSGGIQETQYF	TGTGCCAGCAGCATTAGCCCTCTTAGCGGGGGGATACAAGAGACCCAGTACTTC
NA	NA	TRBV5-1	TRBJ2-5	CASSLGQQETQYF	TGCGCCAGCAGCCTAGGACAGCAAGAGACCCAGTACTTC
NA	TRBD2	TRBV6-2/TRBV6-3	TRBJ2-3	CASSKTSGPDTQYF	TGTGCCAGCAGTAAGACTAGCGGACCAGATACGCAGTATTTT
few	NA	TRBV10-1	TRBJ1-2	CASSESGGYGYTF	TGCGCCAGCAGTGAGTCAGGGGGCTATGGCTACACCTTC
NA	NA	TRBV2	TRBJ1-2	CASSGEGFYTF	TGTGCCAGCAGTGGGGAGGGTTTCTACACCTTC
once	TRBD1	TRBV6-2/TRBV6-3	TRBJ2-3	CASSYSTGIIDTQYF	TGTGCCAGCAGTTACTCGACAGGGATTATTGATACGCAGTATTTT
NA	NA	TRBV7-3	TRBJ2-5	CASSFGGLETQYF	TGTGCCAGCAGCTTCGGGGGCTTGGAGACCCAGTACTTC
NA	TRBD1	TRBV11-3	TRBJ2-1	CASRGTGRNEQFF	TGTGCCAGCAGGGGGACAGGGCGTAATGAGCAGTTCTTC
NA	TRBD1	TRBV18	TRBJ1-5	CASSPTLQGWGNQPQHF	TGTGCCAGCTCACCTACGCTACAGGGGTGGGGCAATCAGCCCCAGCATTTT
NA	NA	TRBV19	TRBJ1-2	CASKDGGLYGYTF	TGTGCCAGTAAAGACGGAGGACTCTATGGCTACACCTTC
NA	TRBD2	TRBV4-1	TRBJ2-1	CASRGGHNEQFF	TGCGCCAGCCGGGGGGGGCACAATGAGCAGTTCTTC